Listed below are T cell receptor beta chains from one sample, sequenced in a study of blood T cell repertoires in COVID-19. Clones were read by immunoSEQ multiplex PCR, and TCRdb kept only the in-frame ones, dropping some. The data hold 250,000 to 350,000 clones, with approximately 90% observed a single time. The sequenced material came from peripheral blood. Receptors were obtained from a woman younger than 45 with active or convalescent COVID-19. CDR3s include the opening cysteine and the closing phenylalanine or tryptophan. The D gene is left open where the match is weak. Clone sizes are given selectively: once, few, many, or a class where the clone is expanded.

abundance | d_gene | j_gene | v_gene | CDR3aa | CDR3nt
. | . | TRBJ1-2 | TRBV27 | CASTPAGGYGGYTF | TGTGCCAGCACCCCTGCGGGGGGCTACGGTGGCTACACCTTC
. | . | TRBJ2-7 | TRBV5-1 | CASSYPGAGDEQYF | TGCGCCAGCAGCTATCCCGGAGCCGGGGACGAGCAGTACTTC
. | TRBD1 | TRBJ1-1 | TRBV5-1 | CASTLAGQGASSTEAFF | TGCGCCAGCACCCTGGCCGGGCAGGGGGCTTCGAGCACTGAAGCTTTCTTT
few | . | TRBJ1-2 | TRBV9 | CASSARQRHPYRYTF | TGTGCCAGCAGCGCGCGACAGCGACACCCCTATCGCTACACCTTC
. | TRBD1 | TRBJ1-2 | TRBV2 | CASRDRGNYGYTF | TGTGCCAGCCGGGACAGGGGTAACTATGGCTACACCTTC
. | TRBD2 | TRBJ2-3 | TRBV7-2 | CASSLVSQAGGSTDTQYF | TGTGCCAGCAGCTTAGTGTCCCAGGCGGGGGGTAGCACAGATACGCAGTATTTT
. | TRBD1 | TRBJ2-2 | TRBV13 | CASSFDRGRIGELFF | TGTGCCAGCAGCTTTGACAGGGGGCGGATCGGGGAGCTGTTTTTT
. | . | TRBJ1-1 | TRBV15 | CATSRDRGGAMNTEAFF | TGTGCCACCAGCAGAGATCGGGGGGGTGCTATGAACACTGAAGCTTTCTTT
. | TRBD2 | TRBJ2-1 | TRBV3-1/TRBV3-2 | CASSQGYLIGGGAHEQFF | TGTGCCAGCAGCCAAGGGTACCTAATTGGCGGGGGGGCCCATGAGCAGTTCTTC
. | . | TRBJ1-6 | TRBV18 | CASSPTQGNNSPLHF | TGTGCCAGCTCACCAACCCAGGGCAATAATTCACCCCTCCACTTT
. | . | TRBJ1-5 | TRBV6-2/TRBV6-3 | CASSYVRVPNQPQHF | TGTGCCAGCAGTTACGTCCGGGTACCCAATCAGCCCCAGCATTTT
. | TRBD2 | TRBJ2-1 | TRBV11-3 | CASSSPGTSGYNEQFF | TGTGCCAGCAGCTCCCCCGGGACTAGCGGTTACAATGAGCAGTTCTTC
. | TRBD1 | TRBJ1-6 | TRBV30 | CAWRLRGPGSPLHF | TGTGCCTGGAGATTGAGGGGGCCCGGTTCACCCCTCCACTTT
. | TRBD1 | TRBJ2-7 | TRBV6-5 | CASSHRGQQYEQYF | TGTGCCAGCAGTCACAGGGGACAGCAATACGAGCAGTACTTC
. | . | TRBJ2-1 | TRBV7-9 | CASSLVSGGYEQFF | TGTGCCAGCAGCTTAGTTTCTGGGGGCTATGAGCAGTTCTTC
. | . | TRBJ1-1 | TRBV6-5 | CASSYSRGLHGAFF | TGTGCCAGCAGTTACTCGAGGGGACTTCATGGAGCTTTCTTT
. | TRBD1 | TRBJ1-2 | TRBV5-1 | CASSGTGVRGYGYTF | TGCGCCAGCAGCGGGACAGGGGTCCGGGGGTATGGCTACACCTTC
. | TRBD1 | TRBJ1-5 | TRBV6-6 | CASSYRTGYQPQHF | TGTGCCAGCAGTTACCGGACAGGGTACCAGCCCCAGCATTTT
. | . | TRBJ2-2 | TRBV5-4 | CASSVPGVPGELFF | TGTGCCAGCAGTGTCCCAGGGGTTCCCGGGGAGCTGTTTTTT
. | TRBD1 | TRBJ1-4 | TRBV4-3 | CASSQDMGQGSEKLFF | TGCGCCAGCAGCCAAGACATGGGACAGGGAAGTGAAAAACTGTTTTTT
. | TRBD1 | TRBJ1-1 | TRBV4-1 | CASSQPGTGGWNTEAFF | TGCGCCAGCAGCCAGCCCGGGACAGGGGGCTGGAACACTGAAGCTTTCTTT
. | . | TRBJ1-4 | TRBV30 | CAWSPGSAGEKLFF | TGTGCCTGGAGCCCGGGCTCCGCGGGTGAAAAACTGTTTTTT
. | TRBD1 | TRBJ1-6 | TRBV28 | CASSEDRGYSPLHF | TGTGCCAGCAGTGAGGACAGGGGATATTCACCCCTCCACTTT
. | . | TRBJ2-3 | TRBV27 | CATSGRGPPDTQYF | TGTGCCACCTCCGGGCGGGGGCCTCCAGATACGCAGTATTTT
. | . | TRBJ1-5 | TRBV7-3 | CASSLRRRIAASHWEPQHF | TGTGCCAGCAGCTTAAGGAGGAGAATAGCAGCCTCCCACTGGGAGCCCCAGCATTTT